This record looks at one TCR beta chain sequence and its context. Its target antigen remains unknown. Within one base of it there is no much larger clone, and no base qualities were kept. The sample belongs to a study of control samples from healthy donors and cancer patients (TCRdb year 2020). Library construction relied on the immunoSEQ multiplex PCR assay. As stored in TCRdb, this immuneACCESS dataset retains in-frame rearrangements with V and J assigned. A fraction of the clones does not appear; measured against another copy, unresolved V genes explain less than half of the discrepancy, and the remainder lacks a known reason. This sample has approximately 170,000 clones in its table, and about 86% of those were observed once. 4% to 6% of the sample is taken by the ten largest. V and J lose 8 bases and 4 bases, and a span of 7 bases separates them. The germline V gene provides CDR1 MNHEY and CDR2 SVGAGI. Spanning cysteine to phenylalanine, the CDR3 consists of 11 amino acids. The DNA shown is the 33-base CDR3, in frame from base 1.

The chain is encoded by TRBV6-5 joined to TRBJ2-3, with the D gene too uncertain to name. The sequence was collected from a woman in her twenties or thirties in good health. The sample consisted of blood. The DNA sequence is TGTGCCAGCGGAGCTGCAGATACGCAGTATTTT. This yields the protein CASGAADTQYF.